The rows below give T cell receptor beta chains drawn from one sample of a study of shared clonotypes between healthy human individuals. Repertoires were generated with immunoSEQ multiplex PCR, while TCRdb's copy carries only in-frame clones and drops some. The sample yields roughly 2,000,000 clones, around 95% seen once. Sequencing was carried out using naive CD8+ T cells from PBMCs. The receptor source for this set is a man aged 18 to 29 in good health. Some clones in this sample may be carry-over from other donors' samples. CDR3s include the opening cysteine and the closing phenylalanine or tryptophan. The D gene is left open where the match is weak. Clone size is stated in some rows and not others, as once, few, many or a class when expanded.

v_call	clone_size	d_call	j_call	cdr3_aa	cdr3_nt
TRBV27	once	-	TRBJ1-2	CASSSTLGYGYTF	TGTGCCAGCAGTTCAACCTTGGGCTATGGCTACACCTTC
TRBV6-5	-	-	TRBJ1-1	CASSYRDTGTEAFF	TGTGCCAGCAGTTACCGCGACACCGGCACTGAAGCTTTCTTT
TRBV27	-	TRBD2	TRBJ2-1	CASSSGLNNEQFF	TGTGCCAGCAGTTCGGGACTAAACAATGAGCAGTTCTTC
TRBV30	-	-	TRBJ2-2	CAYNTGELFF	TGTGCCTACAACACCGGGGAGCTGTTTTTT
TRBV4-1	once	-	TRBJ1-3	CASSQDPGRAVGYTIYF	TGCGCCAGCAGCCAAGATCCAGGCAGGGCCGTTGGATACACCATATATTTT
TRBV4-2	once	TRBD2	TRBJ2-7	CASSARRVERGPSYEQYF	TGTGCCAGCAGCGCAAGAAGGGTTGAGCGGGGACCGTCCTACGAGCAGTACTTC
TRBV15	few	-	TRBJ1-5	CATSRDRSPNQPQHF	TGTGCCACCAGCAGGGACAGATCCCCCAATCAGCCCCAGCATTTT
TRBV7-9	once	-	TRBJ2-5	CASRLNPRETQYF	TGTGCCAGCAGGTTGAACCCCCGAGAGACCCAGTACTTC
TRBV5-8	-	-	TRBJ1-2	CASSLGRGRGYTF	TGTGCCAGCAGCTTGGGTCGGGGTAGGGGCTACACCTTC
TRBV7-6	-	-	TRBJ2-7	CASSLTVQSYEQYF	TGTGCCAGCAGCCTGACAGTTCAATCCTACGAGCAGTACTTC
TRBV4-3	-	-	TRBJ1-5	CASSQDRQTKNQPQHF	TGCGCCAGCAGCCAAGATCGTCAGACTAAGAATCAGCCCCAGCATTTT
TRBV7-2	-	-	TRBJ2-7	CASSLWLEPEQYF	TGTGCCAGCAGCCTCTGGTTGGAGCCCGAGCAGTACTTC
TRBV6-5	-	-	TRBJ2-1	CASSYSTVSNNEQFF	TGTGCCAGCAGTTACTCGACGGTGAGTAACAATGAGCAGTTCTTC
TRBV27	-	TRBD2	TRBJ2-5	CASSLILAGGPWRETQYF	TGTGCCAGCAGTTTAATCCTAGCGGGAGGGCCTTGGAGAGAGACCCAGTACTTC
TRBV7-8	-	-	TRBJ2-7	CASSPRTYEQYF	TGTGCCAGCAGCCCAAGAACCTACGAGCAGTACTTC
TRBV28	-	-	TRBJ2-7	CASSFSRINSYSYEQYF	TGTGCCAGCAGTTTTTCCCGCATAAATAGTTATTCCTACGAGCAGTACTTC
TRBV5-1	-	-	TRBJ2-7	CASSPEWGTQNGEQYF	TGCGCCAGCAGCCCAGAGTGGGGGACCCAGAACGGCGAGCAGTACTTC
TRBV2	-	-	TRBJ2-1	CASSGGISYNEQFF	TGTGCCAGCAGTGGTGGTATTTCCTACAATGAGCAGTTCTTC
TRBV27	-	TRBD2	TRBJ2-7	CASSWSSGGFNYEQYF	TGTGCCAGCAGTTGGAGTAGCGGGGGATTTAACTACGAGCAGTACTTC
TRBV7-8	-	-	TRBJ2-3	CASSWGTSTDTQYF	TGTGCCAGCAGTTGGGGAACTAGCACAGATACGCAGTATTTT
TRBV20-1	-	-	TRBJ2-7	CSARGLPEQYF	TGCAGTGCTAGGGGGCTACCGGAGCAGTACTTC
TRBV14	-	TRBD1	TRBJ2-7	CASSLRGQGTYEQYF	TGTGCCAGCAGCCTCCGGGGACAGGGCACCTACGAGCAGTACTTC